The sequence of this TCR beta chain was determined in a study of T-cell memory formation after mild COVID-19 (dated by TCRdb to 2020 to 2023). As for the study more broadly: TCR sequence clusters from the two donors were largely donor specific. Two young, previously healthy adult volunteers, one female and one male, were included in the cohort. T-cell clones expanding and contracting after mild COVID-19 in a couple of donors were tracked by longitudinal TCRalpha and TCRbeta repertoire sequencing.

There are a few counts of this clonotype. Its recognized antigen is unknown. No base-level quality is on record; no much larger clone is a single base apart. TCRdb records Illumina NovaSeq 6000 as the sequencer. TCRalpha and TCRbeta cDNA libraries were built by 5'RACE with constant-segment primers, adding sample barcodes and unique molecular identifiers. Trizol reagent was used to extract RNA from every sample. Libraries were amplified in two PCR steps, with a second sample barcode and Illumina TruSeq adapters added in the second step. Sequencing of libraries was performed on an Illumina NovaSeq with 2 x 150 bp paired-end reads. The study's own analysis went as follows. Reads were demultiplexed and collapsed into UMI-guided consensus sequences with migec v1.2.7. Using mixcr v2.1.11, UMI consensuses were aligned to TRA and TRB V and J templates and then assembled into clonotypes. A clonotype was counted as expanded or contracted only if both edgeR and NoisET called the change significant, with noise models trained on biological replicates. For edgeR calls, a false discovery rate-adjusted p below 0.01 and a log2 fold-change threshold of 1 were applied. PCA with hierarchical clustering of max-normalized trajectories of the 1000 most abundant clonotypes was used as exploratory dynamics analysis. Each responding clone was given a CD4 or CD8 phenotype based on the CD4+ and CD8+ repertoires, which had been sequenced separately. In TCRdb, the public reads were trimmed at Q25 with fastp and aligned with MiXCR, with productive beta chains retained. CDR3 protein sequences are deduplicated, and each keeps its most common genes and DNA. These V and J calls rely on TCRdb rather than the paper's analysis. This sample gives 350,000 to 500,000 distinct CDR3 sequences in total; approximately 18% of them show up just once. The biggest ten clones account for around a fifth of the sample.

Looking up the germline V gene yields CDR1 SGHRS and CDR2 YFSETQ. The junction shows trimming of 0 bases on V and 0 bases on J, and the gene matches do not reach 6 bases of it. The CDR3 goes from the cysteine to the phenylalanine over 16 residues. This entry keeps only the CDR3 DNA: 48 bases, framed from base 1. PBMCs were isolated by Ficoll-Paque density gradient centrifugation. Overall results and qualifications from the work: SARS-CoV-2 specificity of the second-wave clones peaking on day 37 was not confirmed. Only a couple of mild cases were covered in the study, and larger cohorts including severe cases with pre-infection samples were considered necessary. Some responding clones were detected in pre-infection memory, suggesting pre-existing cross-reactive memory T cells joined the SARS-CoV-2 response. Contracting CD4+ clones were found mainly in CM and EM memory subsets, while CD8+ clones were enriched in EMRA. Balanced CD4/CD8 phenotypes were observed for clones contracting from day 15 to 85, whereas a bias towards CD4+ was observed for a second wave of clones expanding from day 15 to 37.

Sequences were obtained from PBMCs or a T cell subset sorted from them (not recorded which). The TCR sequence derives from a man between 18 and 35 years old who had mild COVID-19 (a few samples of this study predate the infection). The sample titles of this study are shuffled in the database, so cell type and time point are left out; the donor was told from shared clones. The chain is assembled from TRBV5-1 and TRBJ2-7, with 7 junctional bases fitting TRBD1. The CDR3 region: CASSLGLGTASYEQYF. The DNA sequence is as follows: TGCGCCAGCAGCTTGGGTTTAGGGACAGCCTCCTACGAGCAGTACTTC.